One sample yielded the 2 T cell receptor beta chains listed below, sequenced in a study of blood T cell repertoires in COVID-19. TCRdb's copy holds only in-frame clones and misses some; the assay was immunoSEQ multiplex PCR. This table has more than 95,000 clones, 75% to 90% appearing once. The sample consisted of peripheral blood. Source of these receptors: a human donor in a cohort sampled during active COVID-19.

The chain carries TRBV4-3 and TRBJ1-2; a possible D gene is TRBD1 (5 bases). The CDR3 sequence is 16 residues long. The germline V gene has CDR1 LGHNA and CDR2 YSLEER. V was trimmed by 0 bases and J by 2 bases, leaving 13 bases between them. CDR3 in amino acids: CASSQEGVGGNYGYTF. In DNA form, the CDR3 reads TGCGCCAGCAGCCAAGAGGGGGTGGGGGGAAACTATGGCTACACCTTC.

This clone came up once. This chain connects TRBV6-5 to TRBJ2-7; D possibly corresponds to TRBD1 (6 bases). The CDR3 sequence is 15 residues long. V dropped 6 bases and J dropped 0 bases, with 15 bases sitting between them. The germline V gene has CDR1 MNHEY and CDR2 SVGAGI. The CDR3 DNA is TGTGCCAGCAGACACGCGTTGGACAGCTCCTACGAGCAGTACTTC. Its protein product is CASRHALDSSYEQYF.